These T cell receptor beta chains were read from a single sample in a study of blood T cells in healthy people across ages. Via MiXCR, TCRdb re-called the 5' RACE reads, giving one row per CDR3 protein. The sample lists roughly 830,000 distinct CDR3 sequences, about 62% occurring once. Source material: blood. All receptors come from a man aged 25-45 years in good health. Both conserved end residues are part of each CDR3. Fields, in order: V gene, J gene, CDR3 protein.

v_call: TRBV7-2; j_call: NA; cdr3_aa: CASSFRTGQVDEQYF
v_call: TRBV7-2; j_call: TRBJ2-5; cdr3_aa: CASSLELAMYQETQYF
v_call: TRBV7-9; j_call: TRBJ2-7; cdr3_aa: CASTIQGPYEQYF
v_call: TRBV9; j_call: TRBJ2-7; cdr3_aa: CASSVGLASYEQYF
v_call: TRBV7-8; j_call: TRBJ2-7; cdr3_aa: CASSDLGRGLDYEQYF
v_call: TRBV6-2/TRBV6-3; j_call: TRBJ1-1; cdr3_aa: CASSYRERTEAFF
v_call: TRBV28; j_call: TRBJ2-7; cdr3_aa: CASRQYEQYF
v_call: TRBV7-9; j_call: TRBJ2-2; cdr3_aa: CASSRPGQNTGELFF
v_call: TRBV7-6; j_call: TRBJ2-1; cdr3_aa: CASSLKLAGGSYNEQFF
v_call: TRBV7-9; j_call: TRBJ2-2; cdr3_aa: CASSPYRGEAGELFF
v_call: TRBV9; j_call: TRBJ2-2; cdr3_aa: CASSPPGQIRELFF
v_call: TRBV5-1; j_call: TRBJ1-2; cdr3_aa: CASRQATGQPNYGYTF
v_call: TRBV7-9; j_call: TRBJ1-4; cdr3_aa: CASSPRNRGINEKLFF
v_call: TRBV29-1; j_call: TRBJ1-2; cdr3_aa: CSVPDRRPNYGYTF
v_call: TRBV12-3/TRBV12-4; j_call: TRBJ2-1; cdr3_aa: CASSFRGGRNEQFF
v_call: TRBV7-8; j_call: TRBJ2-3; cdr3_aa: CASKGQGAVDTQYF
v_call: TRBV6-2/TRBV6-3; j_call: TRBJ2-3; cdr3_aa: CASSYSQGVFGTDTQYF
v_call: TRBV6-5; j_call: NA; cdr3_aa: CASSRTGLEKTQYF
v_call: TRBV12-3/TRBV12-4; j_call: TRBJ2-3; cdr3_aa: CASQDRGVNADTQYF
v_call: TRBV5-5; j_call: NA; cdr3_aa: CASSSAGGLDEQFF
v_call: TRBV28; j_call: TRBJ1-6; cdr3_aa: CATVGHPSPLHF
v_call: TRBV4-3; j_call: TRBJ2-6; cdr3_aa: CASSQETGTLSGANVLTF
v_call: TRBV4-3; j_call: TRBJ2-6; cdr3_aa: CASSPTPGALSGANVLTF
v_call: TRBV2; j_call: TRBJ1-5; cdr3_aa: CASSGARGASNQPQHF
v_call: TRBV6-5; j_call: TRBJ1-5; cdr3_aa: CASSKSTFNQPQHF
v_call: TRBV29-1; j_call: TRBJ2-3; cdr3_aa: CSSGGPRGYSSTDTQYF
v_call: TRBV14; j_call: TRBJ2-1; cdr3_aa: CASSLRRGWRAFYNEQFF
v_call: TRBV6-1; j_call: TRBJ1-5; cdr3_aa: CASSEGSGARGDNQPQHF
v_call: TRBV6-2/TRBV6-3; j_call: TRBJ1-6; cdr3_aa: CASSYEGTSPPLHF
v_call: TRBV9; j_call: TRBJ1-2; cdr3_aa: CASSDQPGGPDYGYTF
v_call: TRBV20-1; j_call: TRBJ2-3; cdr3_aa: CSAGVGAGTDTQYF
v_call: TRBV4-2; j_call: TRBJ1-6; cdr3_aa: CASSQDRVRTDYELVNSPLHF
v_call: TRBV6-5; j_call: TRBJ2-1; cdr3_aa: CASRPGTSGDNEQFF
v_call: TRBV12-3/TRBV12-4; j_call: TRBJ2-1; cdr3_aa: CASTFGRDYEQFF
v_call: TRBV3-1; j_call: TRBJ1-4; cdr3_aa: CASSQASDRPVEKLFF
v_call: TRBV12-3/TRBV12-4; j_call: TRBJ2-4; cdr3_aa: CASSLWGAGKNIQYF
v_call: TRBV12-3/TRBV12-4; j_call: TRBJ1-2; cdr3_aa: CASSKIRDTSNYGYTF
v_call: TRBV5-1; j_call: TRBJ1-1; cdr3_aa: CASSQPSGSTEAFF
v_call: TRBV7-2; j_call: TRBJ2-3; cdr3_aa: CASSSRILSGGSTDTQYF
v_call: TRBV29-1; j_call: TRBJ2-2; cdr3_aa: CSVGRGVIGELFF
v_call: TRBV4-1; j_call: TRBJ2-3; cdr3_aa: CASSQVPSSGDTQYF
v_call: TRBV7-2; j_call: TRBJ1-4; cdr3_aa: CASSSSRGEKLFF
v_call: TRBV6-1; j_call: TRBJ1-2; cdr3_aa: CAGEGEDYGYTF
v_call: TRBV7-2; j_call: TRBJ2-1; cdr3_aa: CASSPERAGYNEQFF
v_call: TRBV4-3; j_call: TRBJ2-1; cdr3_aa: CASSQASEQFF
v_call: TRBV7-2; j_call: TRBJ2-3; cdr3_aa: CASGRLARSTDTQYF
v_call: TRBV4-2; j_call: TRBJ2-5; cdr3_aa: CASSQVEGRSEQYF
v_call: TRBV7-6; j_call: TRBJ2-1; cdr3_aa: CASSSTSGGENEQFF
v_call: TRBV7-6; j_call: TRBJ2-7; cdr3_aa: CASSLATGPLAYEQYF
v_call: TRBV18; j_call: TRBJ2-3; cdr3_aa: CASSPPIGQGTDTQYF
v_call: TRBV6-1; j_call: TRBJ1-4; cdr3_aa: CASSETGGNEKLFF
v_call: TRBV15; j_call: TRBJ2-7; cdr3_aa: CATSRGGTGFYEQYF
v_call: TRBV20-1; j_call: TRBJ1-2; cdr3_aa: CSAPLLNYGYTF
v_call: TRBV27; j_call: TRBJ1-5; cdr3_aa: CASSLLRLFDHDRGYRPSNQPQHF
v_call: TRBV9; j_call: TRBJ2-2; cdr3_aa: CASSGRGGPGELFF